The entry that follows covers one TCR beta chain sequence. The record originates from a study of blood T cell repertoires in COVID-19. Sequencing used immunoSEQ multiplex PCR; TCRdb keeps in-frame clones, though not all of them. This table holds roughly 120,000 clones, approximately 81% found once. Sequencing was performed on peripheral blood. This clonotype originated in a man older than 75 with COVID-19, enrolled during active disease.

As DNA, the CDR3 is TGTGCCAGCAGCTTGGGTATCCGGACTAGCGGGAGGCTGGGTTACGACGAGCAGTACTTC. It specifies CASSLGIRTSGRLGYDEQYF. The V and J genes are TRBV5-4 and TRBJ2-7; 14 bases align to TRBD2. The V and J ends lost 0 bases and 5 bases, in that order; junction bases with no gene match: 16. The germline V gene encodes CDR1 SGHNT and CDR2 YYREEE (reference sequence). This CDR3 region has 20 residues. Using reference TRBV5-4 and TRBJ2-7 for the parts outside the CDR3, the full variable domain is ETGVTQSPTHLIKTRGQQVTLRCSSQSGHNTVSWYQQALGQGPQFIFQYYREEENGRGNFPPRFSGLQFPNYSSELNVNALELDDSALYLCASSLGIRTSGRLGYDEQYFGPGTRLTVT.